The present TCR beta chain was sequenced within a study of early T cells in non-severe SARS-CoV-2 infection. Study-wide context: Whole-blood bulk RNA, unsorted, was sequenced, and chains were unpaired.

Unique molecular identifiers (one per individual cDNA molecule) were attached. MiXCR was run by TCRdb on the 5' RACE reads, yielding one entry per CDR3 protein. The sample has tens of thousands of distinct CDR3 sequences, approximately 14% seen once. Germline values: CDR1 SGHRS, CDR2 YFSETQ. The CDR3 spans 14 residues. Trimming removed 2 bases from V and 2 bases from J, with 11 bases in between. Worth noting for this clonotype: Its specificity is not known.

Study-wide results and limits: VDJdb matching skewed toward anti-spike CD8 responses, missing private and CD4 specificities.

The rearrangement links TRBV5-1 to TRBJ2-7; a weak D match, TRBD2 (7 bases). The TCR was taken from an adult who was a healthcare worker with PCR-confirmed SARS-CoV-2 infection or an uninfected control (not recorded which). The sequencing used whole blood, collected at baseline. CDR3 in DNA: TGCGCCAGCAGCTTCAAGCGGGACACCTACGAGCAGTACTTC. Protein sequence: CASSFKRDTYEQYF.